One sample yielded the 27 T cell receptor beta chains listed below, sequenced in a study of blood T cell repertoires in COVID-19. Repertoires were generated with immunoSEQ multiplex PCR, while TCRdb's copy carries only in-frame clones and drops some. Of fewer than 150,000 clones listed, approximately 86% are singletons. The sequenced sample was peripheral blood. Receptor source: a woman aged 45-65 years with active or convalescent COVID-19.

V gene TRBV5-4 combines with J gene TRBJ2-3; 7 positions agree with TRBD2. V lost 1 base, J lost 6 bases, and 11 bases stayed unmatched. Germline CDR1 reads SGHNT; CDR2 reads YYREEE (reference sequence). This CDR3 comprises 16 residues. CDR3 coding DNA: TGTGCCAGCAGCTTGCGGCGGGAGAGGGGTTCGGATACGCAGTATTTT. This sequence encodes CASSLRRERGSDTQYF. Combining the CDR3 with reference TRBV5-4 and TRBJ2-3 gives the whole variable domain ETGVTQSPTHLIKTRGQQVTLRCSSQSGHNTVSWYQQALGQGPQFIFQYYREEENGRGNFPPRFSGLQFPNYSSELNVNALELDDSALYLCASSLRRERGSDTQYFGPGTRLTVL.

The chain joins TRBV2 to TRBJ1-2, with D tentatively TRBD1 (5 bases). This CDR3 spans 14 amino acids. Germline-derived CDR1 and CDR2 are SNHLY and FYNNEI. Trimming cost V 4 bases and J 0 bases, with 9 bases left between them. CDR3 sequence reads: CASSVDSTNYGYTF. CDR3 in DNA: TGTGCCAGCAGTGTCGACAGTACTAACTATGGCTACACCTTC.

J is TRBJ2-3 and V is TRBV5-1; 7 nucleotides agree with TRBD2. This CDR3 has 20 residues. Trimming took 0 bases from V and 5 from J; bases not matched to a gene: 21. CDR1 SGHRS and CDR2 YFSETQ come from the germline V gene. In DNA, the CDR3 is TGCGCCAGCAGCTTGGAGGGGAGGGGCCCGGGACTGTATGTAGGAGATACGCAGTATTTT. Its translation is CASSLEGRGPGLYVGDTQYF.

The CDR3 coding sequence is TGTGCCAGCAGTTCCCGGGACAGGGCGTTCTCCCTTTATGGCTACACCTTC. Protein: CASSSRDRAFSLYGYTF. This chain joins TRBV28 and TRBJ1-2; 9 bases align to TRBD1. Germline CDR1 reads MDHEN; CDR2 reads SYDVKM. V was clipped by 4 bases and J by 5 bases; unmatched bases: 14. The CDR3 is 17 amino acids.

The rearrangement uses TRBV9 and TRBJ2-5; 13 bases match TRBD2. The CDR3 has 17 residues. Losses at the gene ends were 0 bases for V and 4 bases for J; bases not matched to a gene: 6. CDR1 and CDR2 (germline): SGDLS, YYNGEE. CDR3 DNA sequence: TGTGCCAGCAGCGTAGCTACTAGCGGGAGGGCCACAGAGACCCAGTACTTC. This translates into CASSVATSGRATETQYF. Variable domain in full (rest from reference TRBV9 and TRBJ2-5): DSGVTQTPKHLITATGQRVTLRCSPRSGDLSVYWYQQSLDQGLQFLIQYYNGEERAKGNILERFSAQQFPDLHSELNLSSLELGDSALYFCASSVATSGRATETQYFGPGTRLLVL.

The chain uses TRBV5-1 and TRBJ1-1; D is uncertain. Trimming pared 4 bases from V and 1 base from J, leaving 14 bases between. This CDR3 spans 15 amino acids. Germline V gene lookup returns CDR1 SGHRS and CDR2 YFSETQ. CDR3 protein: CASSPSVGKNTEAFF. The CDR3 nucleotides read TGCGCCAGCAGCCCATCGGTCGGGAAGAACACTGAAGCTTTCTTT.

The chain is built from TRBV5-1 and TRBJ2-1; 7 nucleotides agree with TRBD2. The CDR3 is made up of 16 amino acids. V lost 6 bases and J lost 0; bases outside the gene matches: 9. The germline CDR1 and CDR2 sequences are SGHRS and YFSETQ. CDR3 coding DNA: TGCGCCAGCACCCCTGGGGGAGGGAGCTCCTACAATGAGCAGTTCTTC. Encoded protein: CASTPGGGSSYNEQFF.

The V and J genes are TRBV27 and TRBJ1-5; a weak D match, TRBD1 (5 bases). Germline V gives CDR1 MNHEY, CDR2 SMNVEV (reference sequence). V lost 5 bases to trimming and J lost 4 bases, with 9 bases between them. CDR3 size: 13 residues. DNA for the CDR3: TGTGCCAGCAGTCAGGGATTTAATCAGCCCCAGCATTTT. Translation: CASSQGFNQPQHF.

The rearrangement uses TRBV19 and TRBJ2-4; D is undetermined. Germline V gene sequence: CDR1 LNHDA, CDR2 SQIVND (reference sequence). V was shortened by 6 bases and J by 1 base, with 10 bases between the two germline ends. CDR3 length equals 14 residues. Here the CDR3 DNA reads TGTGCCAGTAGGATCGGTCCGGCCAAAAACATTCAGTACTTC. It yields the protein CASRIGPAKNIQYF.

The chain employs TRBV27 and TRBJ2-1, with 8 nucleotides matching TRBD1. CDR1 is MNHEY, CDR2 SMNVEV, per germline (reference sequence). There are 15 residues in the CDR3. The V segment lost 3 bases and the J segment 8 bases; nucleotides outside the gene matches: 9. The CDR3 spells CASSLGRGQMYEQFF. CDR3 sequence (DNA): TGTGCCAGCAGTTTGGGCAGGGGGCAAATGTATGAGCAGTTCTTC.

This chain connects TRBV18 to TRBJ2-7; TRBD1 aligns across 8 bases. V shed 8 bases, J shed 2 bases, and the junction held 5 bases outside the gene matches. Germline V gene lookup returns CDR1 KGHSH and CDR2 LQKENI. This CDR3 has 13 residues. CDR3 coding DNA: TGTGCCAGCACCCCGACAGGGGCCTACGAGCAGTACTTC. This sequence encodes CASTPTGAYEQYF.

This clone was seen just once. The genes are TRBV7-2 and TRBJ2-1, with 9 bases aligning to TRBD2. This CDR3 has 15 residues. Germline loops: CDR1 SGHTA, CDR2 FQGNSA. Germline trimming cut 3 bases from V and 3 bases from J; bases unmatched to any gene: 3. The CDR3 region is CASSFAGGSYNEQFF. DNA of the CDR3: TGTGCCAGCAGCTTTGCGGGAGGGAGCTACAATGAGCAGTTCTTC.

This sequence joins TRBV12-3 or TRBV12-4 and TRBJ2-4, with D possibly TRBD2 on 5 matching bases. This CDR3 region has 13 residues. Trimming took off 6 bases at V and 0 bases at J, with 6 bases between the two ends. The CDR3 DNA reads as TGTGCCAGCAGCGGACTAGCCAAAAACATTCAGTACTTC. It yields the protein CASSGLAKNIQYF.

The rearrangement joins TRBV4-2 to TRBJ1-5; D is possibly TRBD1 (5 bases). The V end was cut by 4 bases, the J end by 8 bases, with 18 bases between. The CDR3 runs to 15 residues. CDR1 is LGHNA, CDR2 YNFKEQ, per germline. Written as DNA, the CDR3 is TGTGCCAGCAGCCCCCTCCCAGGGCCTAAGGAGCCCCAGCATTTT. Amino acid sequence: CASSPLPGPKEPQHF.

This chain connects TRBV3-1 (or the pseudogene TRBV3-2) to TRBJ2-7; the match to TRBD2 covers 8 bases. The CDR3 extends over 13 amino acids. Germline V lookup: CDR1 LGHDT, CDR2 YNNKEL (reference sequence). V shed 5 bases, J shed 6 bases, and the junction held 6 bases outside the gene matches. The CDR3 spells CASSNNGRGEQYF. CDR3 nucleotides: TGTGCCAGCAGCAACAACGGGAGGGGCGAGCAGTACTTC.

This chain connects TRBV5-5 to TRBJ1-6; the D gene is possibly TRBD1 (5 bases). The V end lost 7 bases, the J end lost 3 bases, and 14 bases lay between the germline ends. The germline gives CDR1 SGHKS, CDR2 YYEKEE (reference sequence). This CDR3 is 15 amino acids long. The CDR3 nucleotides are TGTGCCAGCGCGGGGGGAATCGGCTATAATTCACCCCTCCACTTT. Translation gives CASAGGIGYNSPLHF.

This clone was observed once. The chain carries TRBV18 and TRBJ2-7; no clear D. Germline CDR1 is KGHSH and CDR2 is LQKENI. The germline V and J ends were trimmed by 2 bases and 2 bases, with 10 bases remaining between them. There are 14 residues in the CDR3. The DNA of the CDR3 is TGTGCCAGCTCACCAGAGGTGGATCCCTACGAGCAGTACTTC. It yields the protein CASSPEVDPYEQYF.

The chain carries TRBV7-2 and TRBJ2-7; 7 bases map to TRBD1. V was clipped by 5 bases and J by 0 bases; unmatched bases: 7. The CDR3 contains 15 residues. The germline CDR1 and CDR2 sequences are SGHTA and FQGNSA. CDR3 DNA: TGTGCCAGCAGCGAGGGGGCGGACTTCTCCTACGAGCAGTACTTC. Its translation: CASSEGADFSYEQYF.

This clone was counted between two and nine times. The CDR3 is CASSQTSGSVDEQFF. In DNA form, the CDR3 reads TGTGCCAGCAGCCAAACTAGCGGGAGCGTCGATGAGCAGTTCTTC. The chain is built from TRBV7-3 and TRBJ2-1, with 11 bases lining up with TRBD2. Germline lookup yields CDR1 SGHTA and CDR2 FQGTGA. This CDR3 has 15 amino acids. J gave up 8 bases and V 5 bases, and 8 bases lay outside the gene matches.

The V gene is TRBV20-1, the J gene TRBJ1-2; maybe TRBD1 (5 bases). This CDR3 has 14 residues. V was trimmed by 3 bases and J by 5 bases, leaving 16 bases between them. The V gene's germline CDR1 is DFQATT and CDR2 SNEGSKA (reference sequence). DNA of the CDR3: TGCAGTGCTAGTTTTGGGGGGGATCGGTATGGCTACACCTTC. Residues: CSASFGGDRYGYTF.

The chain recombines TRBV27 with TRBJ2-1; the match to TRBD2 covers 10 bases. CDR1 and CDR2 from the germline V gene are MNHEY and SMNVEV (reference sequence). With 5 bases clipped from V and 4 bases from J, the junction kept 8 bases outside the gene matches. The length of the CDR3 is 16 residues. The CDR3 spells CASSPTVAGGYNEQFF. The CDR3 DNA reads as TGTGCCAGCAGTCCCACGGTAGCGGGGGGTTACAATGAGCAGTTCTTC.

This clone was seen a few times. This chain connects TRBV28 to TRBJ1-1, with 8 bases matching TRBD1. The CDR3 has 14 amino acids. V lost 7 bases to trimming and J lost 0 bases; unmatched junction nucleotides: 4. CDR1 is MDHEN and CDR2 is SYDVKM in the germline V gene. The CDR3 region has the DNA TGTGCCAGCACCACGACAGGGGTGAACACTGAAGCTTTCTTT. It yields the protein CASTTTGVNTEAFF.

The CDR3, as DNA: TGTGCCAGCAGCCCAGATACAGGGAACTATGGCTACACCTTC. It specifies CASSPDTGNYGYTF. The rearrangement uses TRBV5-5 and TRBJ1-2, with TRBD1 as a possible D gene (6 bases). The germline CDR1 and CDR2 sequences are SGHKS and YYEKEE (reference sequence). This CDR3 is built from 14 residues. V lost 4 bases and J lost 2, with 12 bases in between.

This sequence joins TRBV18 and TRBJ2-5, with TRBD1 identical over 10 bases. The CDR3 sequence is 18 residues long. In germline, CDR1 is KGHSH, CDR2 LQKENI. After removal of 2 bases from V and 1 base from J, the junction contained 10 bases not matched to a gene. This CDR3 is CASSPTTGQGGIQETQYF. For the CDR3, the DNA is TGTGCCAGCTCACCAACCACTGGACAGGGGGGGATCCAAGAGACCCAGTACTTC.

This chain joins TRBV7-2 and TRBJ1-2, with D possibly being TRBD1 (6 bases). Between the trimmed V and J ends, which lost 5 bases and 6 bases, there was a span of 10 bases. The CDR3 runs to 12 residues. Germline V gene data show CDR1 as SGHTA and CDR2 as FQGNSA. The CDR3 nucleotides are TGTGCCAGCAGCCTATCAGGGGATGGCTACACCTTC. It yields the protein CASSLSGDGYTF.

V usage is TRBV4-1 and J usage is TRBJ2-2; TRBD1 agrees at 7 bases. The CDR3 sequence is 15 residues long. Looked up from germline, CDR1 is MGHRA and CDR2 is YSYEKL. Germline trimming cut 1 base from V and 7 bases from J; bases unmatched to any gene: 6. In nucleotides, the CDR3 is TGCGCCAGCAGCCAAGGGGACAGAGCGGTCGGGGAGCTGTTTTTT. This codes for CASSQGDRAVGELFF.

The chain uses TRBV7-2 and TRBJ1-5; D unresolved. This CDR3 has 13 residues. Trimming removed 1 base at V and 9 bases at J, with 10 bases between. The germline CDR1 and CDR2 sequences are SGHTA and FQGNSA. Here the CDR3 DNA reads TGTGCCAGCAGCTTAGTCGCGGGCGGGCCCCAGCATTTT. The encoded protein is CASSLVAGGPQHF. The full variable domain, rest sourced from reference TRBV7-2 and TRBJ1-5, is GAGVSQSPSNKVTEKGKDVELRCDPISGHTALYWYRQSLGQGLEFLIYFQGNSAPDKSGLPSDRFSAERTGGSVSTLTIQRTQQEDSAVYLCASSLVAGGPQHFGDGTRLSIL.